A single sample is the source of the 24 T cell receptor beta chains below, sequenced in a study of circulating CD8 cells and anti-PD-1 response in melanoma. Using roughly 15 ng of total RNA, TCR libraries were made with the QIAseq Immune Repertoire TCR panel. One entry per CDR3 protein results from TCRdb running MiXCR on the reads. Of about 110 distinct CDR3 sequences detected, over 9.5% appear once; the ten largest clones hold around 62%. From live CD3+CD8+TCRalphabeta+ cells, four PD-1 and/or TIGIT subsets were sorted. This sample comprised CD8+ T cells from PBMCs, obtained at baseline or after one month of anti-PD-1 therapy (not recorded which). Receptors were obtained from a human donor with melanoma.

This clonotype qualifies as hyperexpanded. The V gene is TRBV28, the J gene TRBJ2-1, with 9 bases lining up with TRBD2. Germline trimming cut 7 bases from V and 7 bases from J; bases unmatched to any gene: 8. The CDR3 length is 14 residues. Germline lookup yields CDR1 MDHEN and CDR2 SYDVKM. This chain's CDR3 is CASMAGGEVNEQFF. Written as DNA, the CDR3 is TGTGCCAGCATGGCGGGAGGGGAGGTGAATGAGCAGTTCTTC.

Within the sample, this clonotype is large. This chain links TRBV20-1 with TRBJ1-1; 8 bases fit TRBD1. Germline values: CDR1 DFQATT, CDR2 SNEGSKA (reference sequence). The CDR3 extends over 12 amino acids. V trimming: 6 bases; J trimming: 3 bases; junction bases outside the gene matches: 3. DNA of the CDR3: TGCAGTGCCAGGGGGCGCGACACTGAAGCTTTCTTT. This codes for CSARGRDTEAFF.

In this sample, this clonotype is medium-sized (0.01 to 0.1%). J is TRBJ1-6 and V is TRBV28; 7 nucleotides align to TRBD1. The germline V gene encodes CDR1 MDHEN and CDR2 SYDVKM. The CDR3 has 14 amino acids. With V trimmed by 3 bases and J by 15 bases, 11 bases remained unmatched. In DNA, the CDR3 is TGTGCCAGCAGTTTTGACAGGGAGAGCTCTCTCCTCCACTTT. It is translated as CASSFDRESSLLHF.

Within the sample, this clonotype is large (0.1 to 1%). The J gene is TRBJ1-5, the V gene TRBV24-1, with a weak D call TRBD1 (5 bases). Germline lookup yields CDR1 KGHDR and CDR2 SFDVKD. The CDR3 covers 16 residues. V was pared by 1 base and J by 2 bases, with 11 bases between. CDR3 amino acids: CATSDFREWGNQPQHF. The CDR3, as DNA: TGTGCCACCAGTGATTTCAGGGAGTGGGGCAATCAGCCCCAGCATTTT.

In the case of this clonotype: The junction differs from germline at one of its ends, possibly a read error. This sequence joins TRBV20-1 and TRBJ2-5, with TRBD2 matching over 15 bases. In germline, CDR1 is DFQATT, CDR2 SNEGSKA (reference sequence). The CDR3 is made up of 21 amino acids. DNA for the CDR3: TGCAGTGCTACGGGACTAGCGGGGGGATTACGCGAGTTCGATATGGAAGAGACCCGGTACTTC. This sequence encodes CSATGLAGGLREFDMEETRYF.

This clonotype is labeled large (0.1 to 1%). This chain links TRBV3-1 with TRBJ1-1; no definite D call. The V gene lost 0 bases and the J gene lost 0 bases, with 14 bases spanning the gap. CDR1 is LGHDT, CDR2 YNNKEL, per germline (reference sequence). The CDR3 is 17 residues long. DNA for the CDR3: TGTGCCAGCAGCCAAGATATTGGGGAGACCATGAACACTGAAGCTTTCTTT. Residues: CASSQDIGETMNTEAFF. Together with reference TRBV3-1 and TRBJ1-1, the CDR3 gives the full variable domain: DTAVSQTPKYLVTQMGNDKSIKCEQNLGHDTMYWYKQDSKKFLKIMFSYNNKELIINETVPNRFSPKSPDKAHLNLHINSLELGDSAVYFCASSQDIGETMNTEAFFGQGTRLTVV.

This clonotype was recorded once. The conserved closing phenylalanine or tryptophan is absent in this CDR3, likely reflecting a read error. The chain uses TRBV5-1 and TRBJ1-1, with D perhaps TRBD1 (5 bases). Deletions cut 4 bases from V and 1 base from J, with 14 bases between. The CDR3 extends over 15 amino acids. Per the germline V gene, CDR1 is SGHRS and CDR2 is YFSETQ. The chain's CDR3 is CASSRGSYANTEAFL. The CDR3 DNA sequence: TGCGCCAGCAGCAGGGGATCCTACGCGAACACTGAAGCTTTCCTT.

This clonotype is categorized as large. This chain links TRBV25-1 with TRBJ2-7; D unclear. Germline-derived CDR1 and CDR2 are MGHDK and SYGVNS. The CDR3 spans 10 residues. V shed 5 bases and J shed 4 bases, with 3 bases lying between them. CDR3 sequence: CASSSYEQYF. The CDR3 DNA sequence: TGTGCCAGCAGTTCTTACGAGCAGTACTTC.

In its sample, this clonotype is large (0.1 to 1%). The V gene is TRBV6-4, the J gene TRBJ2-1, with unresolved D. Germline CDR1 MRHNA, CDR2 SNTAGT. CDR3 length equals 13 residues. Trimming removed 4 bases at V and 10 bases at J, with 14 bases between. The CDR3 loop reads CASSAQDASEQFF. CDR3 bases: TGTGCCAGCAGTGCCCAGGACGCCTCGGAGCAGTTCTTC.

In this sample, this clonotype is large. V and J are TRBV6-1 and TRBJ2-7; 7 bases are shared with TRBD1. This CDR3 is 16 amino acids long. V gave up 2 bases and J gave up 0 bases; unmatched junction bases: 7. Looked up from germline, CDR1 is MNHNS and CDR2 is SASEGT. The CDR3 DNA reads as TGTGCCAGCAGTGAATCCATGGGGGACAGCTCCTACGAGCAGTACTTC. It specifies CASSESMGDSSYEQYF.

This clonotype was recorded a few times. The chain is built from TRBV20-1 and TRBJ2-1; no reliable D call. In germline, CDR1 is DFQATT, CDR2 SNEGSKA (reference sequence). This CDR3 has 14 residues. The V end was cut by 0 bases, the J end by 3 bases, with 9 bases between. The CDR3 sequence: CSARERLDYNEQFF. The CDR3 DNA follows: TGCAGTGCTAGAGAGCGGCTAGACTACAATGAGCAGTTCTTC.

This clonotype is labeled hyperexpanded. This sequence joins TRBV6-4 and TRBJ2-1; 9 positions agree with TRBD1. The germline V gene has CDR1 MRHNA and CDR2 SNTAGT. V shed 5 bases, J shed 3 bases, and the junction held 8 bases outside the gene matches. The CDR3 spans 16 residues. This CDR3 reads CASSQSRQGDYNEQFF. CDR3 nucleotides: TGTGCCAGCAGTCAATCCCGACAGGGGGACTACAATGAGCAGTTCTTC.

This clonotype counts as large (0.1 to 1%). The chain links TRBV6-1 to TRBJ2-1; 12 bases align to TRBD1. Germline CDR1 is MNHNS and CDR2 is SASEGT. The CDR3 is 18 residues long. J lost 8 bases, V lost 4 bases, and 15 bases had no gene match. Here the CDR3 reads CASSGGTGGELFQYEQFF. In DNA form, the CDR3 reads TGTGCCAGCAGTGGTGGGACAGGGGGCGAATTGTTTCAGTATGAGCAGTTCTTC.

A note on this clonotype: It is likely a read error, because the conserved phenylalanine at the end of the CDR3 is missing. The V gene is TRBV19, the J gene TRBJ2-2; D gene uncertain. Germline CDR1 and CDR2: LNHDA and SQIVND (reference sequence). The CDR3 loop spans 13 amino acids. V was clipped by 4 bases and J by 4 bases, with 7 bases between them. In DNA form, the CDR3 reads TGTGCCAGTAGTAGCCCGAGCACCGGGGAGCTGTTTCTT. It yields the protein CASSSPSTGELFL.

This clonotype is large by share. The genes are TRBV5-4 and TRBJ2-1, with TRBD1 matching 7 bases. CDR3 length: 16 residues. Germline CDR1 reads SGHNT; CDR2 reads YYREEE (reference sequence). V was clipped by 6 bases and J by 7 bases; unmatched bases: 16. The CDR3 loop reads CASKKGWTGGENEQFF. As DNA, the CDR3 is TGTGCCAGCAAAAAGGGGTGGACAGGTGGGGAGAATGAGCAGTTCTTC.

Relative to its sample, this clonotype is large. The genes are TRBV18 and TRBJ2-7, with no clear D. The CDR3 is made up of 18 amino acids. From germline, CDR1 is KGHSH and CDR2 LQKENI. V lost 3 bases to trimming and J lost 3 bases, with 24 bases between them. CDR3 residues: CASSPPLERRINFYEQYF. The CDR3, as DNA: TGTGCCAGCTCACCGCCCTTGGAGCGCCGAATAAACTTCTACGAGCAGTACTTC.

By frequency in the sample, this clonotype is hyperexpanded. V is TRBV20-1 and J is TRBJ2-5, with TRBD2 matching over 15 bases. The J segment lost 3 bases and the V segment lost 4 bases, leaving 21 bases of the junction unmatched. CDR1 is DFQATT, CDR2 SNEGSKA, per germline (reference sequence). The CDR3 runs to 21 residues. CDR3 coding DNA: TGCAGTGCTACGGGACTAGCGGGGGGATTACGCGAGTTCAAAATGGAAGAGACCCAGTACTTC. It is translated as CSATGLAGGLREFKMEETQYF.

For this clonotype: A far larger clone is only one base removed, so a read error is likely. The J gene is TRBJ2-5, the V gene TRBV28, with TRBD2 matching over 9 bases. The better agreement between TRBJ2-1 and the DNA end casts doubt on the J call. Germline V CDR1 and CDR2: MDHEN, SYDVKM. The CDR3 consists of 14 residues. DNA of the CDR3: TGTACCAGCATGGCGGGAGGGGAGGTGAATGAGCAGTTCTTC. It encodes CTSMAGGEVNEQFF.

This clonotype is categorized as large (0.1 to 1%). The V and J genes are TRBV24-1 and TRBJ2-2; tentative D call: TRBD1 (7 bases). The germline V and J ends were trimmed by 7 bases and 3 bases, with 14 bases remaining between them. This CDR3 region has 15 residues. The germline gives CDR1 KGHDR, CDR2 SFDVKD. As DNA, the CDR3 is TGTGCCACCAGGACGGGCAGGGGGGACACCGGGGAGCTGTTTTTT. This encodes CATRTGRGDTGELFF.

By share, this clonotype counts as large (0.1 to 1%). V and J are TRBV20-1 and TRBJ2-2; either TRBD1 or TRBD2 may supply D (5 bases each). Trimming shortened V by 0 bases and J by 3 bases, and 11 bases separated the two germline ends. The length of the CDR3 is 15 residues. Germline V lookup: CDR1 DFQATT, CDR2 SNEGSKA (reference sequence). This chain's CDR3 is CSARETGTDTGELFF. The CDR3 nucleotides read TGCAGTGCTAGAGAGACTGGGACCGACACCGGGGAGCTGTTTTTT.

By share, this clonotype ranks as large. The J gene is TRBJ2-1, the V gene TRBV4-2, with 8 bases lining up with TRBD2. The germline gives CDR1 LGHNA, CDR2 YNFKEQ. CDR3 size: 16 residues. The V gene end was trimmed by 4 bases and the J gene end by 8 bases; junction bases not matched to a gene: 13. This chain's CDR3 is CASSPKAGEPTHEQFF. CDR3 nucleotides: TGTGCCAGCAGCCCCAAAGCGGGGGAGCCTACCCATGAGCAGTTCTTC.

By frequency in the sample, this clonotype is large (0.1 to 1%). This chain links TRBV5-1 with TRBJ2-7; 7 nucleotides line up with TRBD1. The CDR3 loop spans 16 amino acids. The V and J ends lost 1 base and 5 bases, in that order; junction bases with no gene match: 12. Germline lookup yields CDR1 SGHRS and CDR2 YFSETQ. CDR3 sequence (DNA): TGCGCCAGCAGCTTGAATGGGATGGGGACAGAAGACGAGCAGTACTTC. It encodes CASSLNGMGTEDEQYF.

This clonotype is deemed large. CDR3 DNA: TGTGCCAGCAGTGCAGGGGCGGGGAGCGGCACAGAGACCCAGTACTTC. Translation: CASSAGAGSGTETQYF. The chain couples TRBV25-1 to TRBJ2-5; D possibly uses TRBD1 or TRBD2 (6 bases each). CDR3 size: 16 residues. V lost 4 bases to trimming and J lost 4 bases, with 19 bases between them. Germline values: CDR1 MGHDK, CDR2 SYGVNS. Complete variable domain (other parts from reference TRBV25-1 and TRBJ2-5): EADIYQTPRYLVIGTGKKITLECSQTMGHDKMYWYQQDPGMELHLIHYSYGVNSTEKGDLSSESTVSRIRTEHFPLTLESARPSHTSQYLCASSAGAGSGTETQYFGPGTRLLVL.

This clonotype is large. V and J are TRBV4-1 and TRBJ2-2; D is unclear. This CDR3 is 15 amino acids long. V lost 0 bases and J 3 bases, leaving 8 bases between the germline ends. Per germline, CDR1 MGHRA and CDR2 YSYEKL. The CDR3 sequence is CASSQETSDTGELFF. The CDR3 region has the DNA TGCGCCAGCAGCCAAGAAACCTCGGACACCGGGGAGCTGTTTTTT.